The clone carrying this TCR beta chain was detected a few times. The antigen is undetermined. A read error may produce the germline difference seen at one junction end. The data are from a study of T cell repertoires in cytomegalovirus infection. Whole-study context: Through public TCR beta signatures, both CMV infection and matching HLA type were indicated. Study-level findings and limits: Identification of carriers of CMV plus the relevant HLA was achieved through cumulative public TCR beta family frequency. The ex vivo response was dominated by HLA-C-restricted CMV-specific TCR beta clonotypes.

TCRdb fed the reads into MiXCR, producing one record per CDR3 protein. The sample has around 490,000 distinct CDR3 sequences, more than 20% seen once; the top ten hold approximately 13%. The germline V gene encodes CDR1 MNHEY and CDR2 SVGEGT. The CDR3 consists of 12 residues. This TCR derives from a human donor in good health (CMV status not recorded). Some clones in this sample may be carry-over from other donors' samples. The chain recombines TRBV6-2 or TRBV6-3 with TRBJ2-1, with 9 bases aligning to TRBD2. The sequenced sample was PBMCs. The CDR3 loop is CASSTYSGSVVF. For the CDR3, the DNA is TGTGCCAGCAGTACCTATAGCGGGAGTGTGGTCTTC.